This T cell receptor beta chain emerged from a study of OX40 agonist ivuxolimab in advanced cancers. Looking at the study overall: Ivuxolimab, which is an agonistic anti-OX40 (CD134) antibody, was administered to the patients. Study results and limitations: By week 6 at 0.1 to 3.0 mg/kg, blood CD4+ and CD8+ T cells had expanded clonally. Expanded clones belonging to CD8+ T cells outnumbered, on average, those of CD4+. Clonal expansion was among the lowest in partial responders at 0.1-3.0 mg/kg, especially CD8+.

Clones were read by immunoSEQ multiplex PCR, and TCRdb kept only the in-frame ones, dropping some. The data show some 76,000 clones, about 82% seen once. With respect to this clone: Its target is not known.

The sequences come from CD4+ or CD8+ T cells sorted from blood, collected in a trial of the OX40 agonist ivuxolimab. This clonotype was obtained from an adult with an advanced solid tumor such as melanoma, head and neck, liver or kidney cancer.

Here the CDR3 DNA reads TGCGCCAGCAGCTTTTCCGGGACACTGAACACCGGGGAGCTGTTTTTT. Protein sequence: CASSFSGTLNTGELFF. The J gene is TRBJ2-2, the V gene TRBV5-1; a weak D match, TRBD1 (6 bases). The CDR3 runs 16 residues. V lost 2 bases and J lost 1, with 12 bases in between. CDR1 and CDR2 from the germline V gene are SGHRS and YFSETQ. Looking up the rest from reference TRBV5-1 and TRBJ2-2 gives the full variable domain: KAGVTQTPRYLIKTRGQQVTLSCSPISGHRSVSWYQQTPGQGLQFLFEYFSETQRNKGNFPGRFSGRQFSNSRSEMNVSTLELGDSALYLCASSFSGTLNTGELFFGEGSRLTVL.